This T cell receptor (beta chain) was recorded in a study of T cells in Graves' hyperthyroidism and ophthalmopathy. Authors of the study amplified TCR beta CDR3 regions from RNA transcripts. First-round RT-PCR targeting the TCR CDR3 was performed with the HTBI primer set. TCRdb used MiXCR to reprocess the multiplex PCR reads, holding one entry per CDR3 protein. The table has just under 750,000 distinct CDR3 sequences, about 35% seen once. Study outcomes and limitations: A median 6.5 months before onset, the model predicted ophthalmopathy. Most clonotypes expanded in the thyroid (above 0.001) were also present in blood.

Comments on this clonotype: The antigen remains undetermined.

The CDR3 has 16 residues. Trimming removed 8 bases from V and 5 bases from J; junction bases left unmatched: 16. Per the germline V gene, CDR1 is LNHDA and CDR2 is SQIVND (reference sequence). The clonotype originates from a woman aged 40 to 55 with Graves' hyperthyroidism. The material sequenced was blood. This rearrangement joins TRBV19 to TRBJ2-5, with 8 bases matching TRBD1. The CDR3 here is CASGDPSPGQGETQYF. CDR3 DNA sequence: TGTGCCAGTGGTGACCCCTCCCCTGGACAGGGCGAGACCCAGTACTTC.